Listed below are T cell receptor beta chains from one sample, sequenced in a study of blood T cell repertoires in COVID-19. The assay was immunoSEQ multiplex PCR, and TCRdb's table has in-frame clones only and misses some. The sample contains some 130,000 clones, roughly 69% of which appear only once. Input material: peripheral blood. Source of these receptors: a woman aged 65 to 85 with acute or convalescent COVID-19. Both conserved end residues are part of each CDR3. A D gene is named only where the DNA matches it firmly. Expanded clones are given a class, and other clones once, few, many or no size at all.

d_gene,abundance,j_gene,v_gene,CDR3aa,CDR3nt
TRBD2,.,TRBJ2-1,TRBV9,CASSTGTSGRGAEQFF,TGTGCCAGCAGCACCGGGACTAGCGGGAGGGGCGCTGAGCAGTTCTTC
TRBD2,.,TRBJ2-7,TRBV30,CAWSVRAGAGNEQYF,TGTGCCTGGAGTGTACGAGCGGGAGCAGGAAACGAGCAGTACTTC
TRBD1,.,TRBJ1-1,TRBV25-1,CASSDQGAVEAFF,TGTGCCAGCAGTGACCAGGGGGCCGTTGAAGCTTTCTTT
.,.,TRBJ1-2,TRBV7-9,CASSSRNPADGYTF,TGTGCCAGCAGCTCCCGTAACCCGGCGGATGGCTACACCTTC
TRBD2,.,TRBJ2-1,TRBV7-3,CASSPTRTSSYNEQFF,TGTGCCAGCAGCCCCACCCGGACTAGCTCCTACAATGAGCAGTTCTTC
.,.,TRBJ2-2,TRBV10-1,CASSQGSGELFF,TGCGCCAGCAGTCAGGGGAGCGGGGAGCTGTTTTTT
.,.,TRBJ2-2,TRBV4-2,CASSPSYIAGELFF,TGTGCCAGCAGCCCCTCTTATATAGCCGGGGAGCTGTTTTTT
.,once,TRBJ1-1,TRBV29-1,CSVERSSAVNTEAFF,TGCAGCGTTGAAAGAAGCAGCGCGGTGAACACTGAAGCTTTCTTT
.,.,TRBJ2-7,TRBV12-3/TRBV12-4,CASRTGVRPEQYF,TGTGCCAGCCGGACCGGGGTCCGCCCCGAGCAGTACTTC
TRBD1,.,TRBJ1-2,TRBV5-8,CASSLETGGIGYTF,TGTGCCAGCAGCTTGGAGACAGGGGGGATTGGCTACACCTTC
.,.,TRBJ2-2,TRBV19,CASSMQANTGELFF,TGTGCCAGTAGTATGCAGGCGAACACCGGGGAGCTGTTTTTT
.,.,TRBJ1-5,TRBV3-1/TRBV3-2,CASSRQNQPQHF,TGTGCCAGCAGTAGACAGAATCAGCCCCAGCATTTT
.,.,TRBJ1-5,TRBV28,CASSFWGVSNQPQHF,TGTGCCAGCAGTTTCTGGGGGGTTAGCAATCAGCCCCAGCATTTT
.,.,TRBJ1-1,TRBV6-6,CASKIQGTDTEAFF,TGTGCCAGCAAGATACAGGGAACGGACACTGAAGCTTTCTTT
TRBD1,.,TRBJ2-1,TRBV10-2,CASSERGQGLFYEQFF,TGCGCCAGCAGTGAGAGGGGACAGGGCCTCTTTTATGAGCAGTTCTTC
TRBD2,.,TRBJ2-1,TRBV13,CASSPREGYEQFF,TGTGCCAGCAGCCCCCGGGAGGGCTATGAGCAGTTCTTC
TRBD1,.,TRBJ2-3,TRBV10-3,CAVGQSTDTQYF,TGTGCCGTGGGACAGAGCACAGATACGCAGTATTTT
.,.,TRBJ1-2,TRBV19,CASSPGQFNYGYTF,TGTGCCAGTAGTCCCGGACAGTTTAACTATGGCTACACCTTC
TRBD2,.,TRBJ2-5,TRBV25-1,CASSGGLGRAETQYF,TGTGCCAGCAGTGGGGGACTAGGACGGGCAGAGACCCAGTACTTC
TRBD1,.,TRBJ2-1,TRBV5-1,CASSLMGQGKDEQFF,TGCGCCAGCAGCTTGATGGGACAGGGAAAGGATGAGCAGTTCTTC
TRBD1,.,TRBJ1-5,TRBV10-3,CAISADPDRSNQPQHF,TGTGCCATCAGTGCTGACCCGGACAGGAGCAATCAGCCCCAGCATTTT
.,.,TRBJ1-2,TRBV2,CASIKTLGGPNYGYTF,TGTGCCAGCATTAAAACTTTAGGGGGACCTAACTATGGCTACACCTTC
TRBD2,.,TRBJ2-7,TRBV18,CASSPSRTSGPLYEQYF,TGTGCCAGCTCACCATCGCGGACTAGCGGGCCCCTCTACGAGCAGTACTTC